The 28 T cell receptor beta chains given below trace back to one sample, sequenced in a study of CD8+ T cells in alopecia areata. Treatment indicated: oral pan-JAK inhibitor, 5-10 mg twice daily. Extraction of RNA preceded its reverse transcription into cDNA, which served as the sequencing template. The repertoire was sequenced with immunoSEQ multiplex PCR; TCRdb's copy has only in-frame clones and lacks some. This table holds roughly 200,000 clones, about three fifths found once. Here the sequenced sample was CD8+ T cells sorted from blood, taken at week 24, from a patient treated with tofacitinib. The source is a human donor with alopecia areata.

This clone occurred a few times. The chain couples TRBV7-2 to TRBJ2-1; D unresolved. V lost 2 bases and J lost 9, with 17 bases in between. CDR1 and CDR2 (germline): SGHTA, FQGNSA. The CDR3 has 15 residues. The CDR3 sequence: CASSLSDDPTPEQFF. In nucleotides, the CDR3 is TGTGCCAGCAGCTTAAGCGACGACCCAACTCCTGAGCAGTTCTTC.

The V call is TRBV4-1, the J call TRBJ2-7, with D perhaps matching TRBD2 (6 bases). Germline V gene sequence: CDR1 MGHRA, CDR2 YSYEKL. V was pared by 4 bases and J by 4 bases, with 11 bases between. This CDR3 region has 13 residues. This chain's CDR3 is CASSPGLTYEQYF. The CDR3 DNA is TGCGCCAGCAGCCCGGGACTGACGTACGAGCAGTACTTC.

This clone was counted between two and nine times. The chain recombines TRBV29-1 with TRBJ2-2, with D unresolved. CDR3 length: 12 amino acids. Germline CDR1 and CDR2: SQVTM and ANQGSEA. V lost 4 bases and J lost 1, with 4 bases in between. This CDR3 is CSVVRNTGELFF. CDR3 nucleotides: TGCAGCGTTGTCAGGAACACCGGGGAGCTGTTTTTT.

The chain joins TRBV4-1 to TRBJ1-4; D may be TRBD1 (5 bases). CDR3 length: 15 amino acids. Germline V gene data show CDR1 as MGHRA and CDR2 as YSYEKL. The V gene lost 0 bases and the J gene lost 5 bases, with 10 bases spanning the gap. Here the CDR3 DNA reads TGCGCCAGCAGCCAAGATTGGGGACGGAATGAAAAACTGTTTTTT. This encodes CASSQDWGRNEKLFF.

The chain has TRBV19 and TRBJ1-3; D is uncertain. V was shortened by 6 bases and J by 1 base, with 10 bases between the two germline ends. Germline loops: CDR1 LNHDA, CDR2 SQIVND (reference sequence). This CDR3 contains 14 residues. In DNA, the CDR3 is TGTGCCAGTAGCTGGCGGGGATCTGGAAACACCATATATTTT. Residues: CASSWRGSGNTIYF.

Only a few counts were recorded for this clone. CDR3 amino acids: CASGDRAVYGYTF. The CDR3 DNA sequence: TGTGCCAGCGGGGACAGAGCGGTCTATGGCTACACCTTC. The V call is TRBV7-2, the J call TRBJ1-2; 7 bases align to TRBD1. The CDR3 is 13 residues long. V lost 8 bases, J lost 4 bases, and 7 bases stayed unmatched. Germline CDR1 SGHTA, CDR2 FQGNSA.

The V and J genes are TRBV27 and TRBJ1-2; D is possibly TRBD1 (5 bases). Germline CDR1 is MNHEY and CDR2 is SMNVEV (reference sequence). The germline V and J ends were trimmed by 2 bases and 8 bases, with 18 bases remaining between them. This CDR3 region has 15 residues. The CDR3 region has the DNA TGTGCCAGCAGTTTAAGGGGCGGACCGAGACGAGGCTACACCTTC. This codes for CASSLRGGPRRGYTF.

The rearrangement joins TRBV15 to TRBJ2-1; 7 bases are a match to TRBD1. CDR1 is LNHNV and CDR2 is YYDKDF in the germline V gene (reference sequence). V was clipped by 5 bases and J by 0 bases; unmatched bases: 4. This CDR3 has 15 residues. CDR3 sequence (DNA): TGTGCCACCAGCGACGGACAGGTCTCCTACAATGAGCAGTTCTTC. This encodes CATSDGQVSYNEQFF.

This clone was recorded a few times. The CDR3, as DNA: TGTGCCAGCAGCTTAGTCGACAGCACAGATACGCAGTATTTT. As protein: CASSLVDSTDTQYF. The V and J genes are TRBV7-9 and TRBJ2-3, with D unresolved. CDR1 SEHNR and CDR2 FQNEAQ come from the germline V gene (reference sequence). Trimming took 1 base from V and 0 from J, leaving 5 bases between them. This CDR3 is built from 14 residues.

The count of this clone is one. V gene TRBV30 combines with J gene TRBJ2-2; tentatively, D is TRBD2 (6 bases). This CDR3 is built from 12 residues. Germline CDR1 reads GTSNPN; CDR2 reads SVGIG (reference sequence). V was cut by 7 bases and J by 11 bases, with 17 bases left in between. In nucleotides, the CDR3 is TGTGCCTACGGGACTCCCCCGGGAGAGCTGTTTTTT. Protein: CAYGTPPGELFF.

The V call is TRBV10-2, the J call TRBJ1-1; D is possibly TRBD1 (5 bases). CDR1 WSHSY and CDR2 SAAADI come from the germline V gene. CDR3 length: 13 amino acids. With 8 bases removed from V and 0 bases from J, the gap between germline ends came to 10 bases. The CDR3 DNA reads TGCGCCAGCTGGAGACAGCTGAACACTGAAGCTTTCTTT. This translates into CASWRQLNTEAFF.

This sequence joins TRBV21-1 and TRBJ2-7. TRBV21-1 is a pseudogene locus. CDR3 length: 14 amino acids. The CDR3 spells CASSNWDGVYEQYF. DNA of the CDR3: TGTGCCAGCAGCAATTGGGACGGTGTCTACGAGCAGTACTTC.

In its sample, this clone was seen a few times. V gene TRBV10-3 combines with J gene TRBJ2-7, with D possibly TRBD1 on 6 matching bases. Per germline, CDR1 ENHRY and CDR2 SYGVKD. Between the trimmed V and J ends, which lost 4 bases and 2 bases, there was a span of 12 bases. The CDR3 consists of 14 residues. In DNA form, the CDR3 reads TGTGCCATCAGTGTGCAGGGGTCCACCTACGAGCAGTACTTC. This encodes CAISVQGSTYEQYF.

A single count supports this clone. CDR3 bases: TGTGCCAGCAGTTTATCGCTGCTAACTGAAAAACTGTTTTTT. Its translation is CASSLSLLTEKLFF. V usage is TRBV27 and J usage is TRBJ1-4; no reliable D call. The CDR3 totals 14 residues. Trimming removed 0 bases at V and 7 bases at J, with 9 bases between. CDR1 is MNHEY, CDR2 SMNVEV, per germline (reference sequence). Full variable domain (outside the CDR3, taken from reference TRBV27 and TRBJ1-4): EAQVTQNPRYLITVTGKKLTVTCSQNMNHEYMSWYRQDPGLGLRQIYYSMNVEVTDKGDVPEGYKVSRKEKRNFPLILESPSPNQTSLYFCASSLSLLTEKLFFGSGTQLSVL.

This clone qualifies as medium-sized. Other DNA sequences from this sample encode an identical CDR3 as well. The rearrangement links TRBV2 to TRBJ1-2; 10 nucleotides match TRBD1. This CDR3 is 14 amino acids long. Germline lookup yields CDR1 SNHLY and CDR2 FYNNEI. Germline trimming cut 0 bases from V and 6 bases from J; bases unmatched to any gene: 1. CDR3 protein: CASSEAGTGDGYTF. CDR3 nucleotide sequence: TGTGCCAGCAGTGAAGCCGGGACAGGGGATGGCTACACCTTC.

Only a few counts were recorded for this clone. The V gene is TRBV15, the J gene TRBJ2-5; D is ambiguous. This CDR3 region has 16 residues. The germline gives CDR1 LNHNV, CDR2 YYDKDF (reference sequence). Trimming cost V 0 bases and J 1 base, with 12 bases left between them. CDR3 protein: CATSRDLSSTQETQYF. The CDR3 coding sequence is TGTGCCACCAGCAGAGATTTGTCCAGCACCCAAGAGACCCAGTACTTC.

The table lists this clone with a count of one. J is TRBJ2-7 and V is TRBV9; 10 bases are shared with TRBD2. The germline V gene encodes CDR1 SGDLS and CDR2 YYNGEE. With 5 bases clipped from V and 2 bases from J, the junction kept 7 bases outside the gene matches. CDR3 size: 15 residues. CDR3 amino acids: CASSRSGGPTYEQYF. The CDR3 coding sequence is TGTGCCAGCAGTCGTAGCGGGGGGCCAACCTACGAGCAGTACTTC. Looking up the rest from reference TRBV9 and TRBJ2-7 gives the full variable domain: DSGVTQTPKHLITATGQRVTLRCSPRSGDLSVYWYQQSLDQGLQFLIQYYNGEERAKGNILERFSAQQFPDLHSELNLSSLELGDSALYFCASSRSGGPTYEQYFGPGTRLTVT.

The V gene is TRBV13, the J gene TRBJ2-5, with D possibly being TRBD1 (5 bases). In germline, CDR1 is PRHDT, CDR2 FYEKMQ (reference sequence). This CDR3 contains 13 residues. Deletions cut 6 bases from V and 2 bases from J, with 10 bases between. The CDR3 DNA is TGTGCCAGCAGGGGTCAGGGTCAAGAGACCCAGTACTTC. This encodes CASRGQGQETQYF.

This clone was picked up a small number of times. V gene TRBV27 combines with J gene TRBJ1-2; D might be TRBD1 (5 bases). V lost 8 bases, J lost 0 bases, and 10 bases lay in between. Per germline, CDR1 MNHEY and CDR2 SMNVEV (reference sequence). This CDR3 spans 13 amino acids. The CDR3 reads CASGGGANYGYTF. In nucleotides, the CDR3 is TGTGCCAGCGGTGGGGGAGCTAACTATGGCTACACCTTC.

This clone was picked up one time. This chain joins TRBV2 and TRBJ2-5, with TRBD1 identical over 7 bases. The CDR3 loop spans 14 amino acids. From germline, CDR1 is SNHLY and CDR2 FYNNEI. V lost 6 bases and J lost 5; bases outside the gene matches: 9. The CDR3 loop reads CASSADRRGETQYF. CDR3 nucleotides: TGTGCCAGCAGCGCGGACAGGAGAGGGGAGACCCAGTACTTC.

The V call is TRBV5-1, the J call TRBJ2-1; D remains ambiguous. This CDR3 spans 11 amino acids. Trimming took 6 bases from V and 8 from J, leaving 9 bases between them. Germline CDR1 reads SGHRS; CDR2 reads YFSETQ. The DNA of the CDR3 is TGCGCCAGCACCCCAGGCGATGAGCAGTTCTTC. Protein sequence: CASTPGDEQFF.

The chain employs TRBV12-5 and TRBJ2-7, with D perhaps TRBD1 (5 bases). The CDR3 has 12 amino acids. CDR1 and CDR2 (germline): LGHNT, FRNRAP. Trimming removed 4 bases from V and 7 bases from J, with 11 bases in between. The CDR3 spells CASGSDSREQYF. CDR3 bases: TGTGCTAGTGGTTCAGACAGTCGGGAGCAGTACTTC.

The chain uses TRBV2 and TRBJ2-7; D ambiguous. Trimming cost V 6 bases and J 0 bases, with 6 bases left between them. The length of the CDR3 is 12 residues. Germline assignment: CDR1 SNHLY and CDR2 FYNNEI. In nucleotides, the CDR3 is TGTGCCAGCAGATATAGCTCCTACGAGCAGTACTTC. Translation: CASRYSSYEQYF.

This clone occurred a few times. Here the CDR3 DNA reads TGCAGCGTGGTGACAGGGCCCACTGAAGCTTTCTTT. This translates into CSVVTGPTEAFF. This chain connects TRBV29-1 to TRBJ1-1, with 7 nucleotides matching TRBD1. Germline CDR1 reads SQVTM; CDR2 reads ANQGSEA. The V and J ends lost 6 bases and 4 bases, in that order; junction bases with no gene match: 5. This CDR3 is built from 12 residues. Combining the CDR3 with reference TRBV29-1 and TRBJ1-1 gives the whole variable domain SAVISQKPSRDICQRGTSLTIQCQVDSQVTMMFWYRQQPGQSLTLIATANQGSEATYESGFVIDKFPISRPNLTFSTLTVSNMSPEDSSIYLCSVVTGPTEAFFGQGTRLTVV.

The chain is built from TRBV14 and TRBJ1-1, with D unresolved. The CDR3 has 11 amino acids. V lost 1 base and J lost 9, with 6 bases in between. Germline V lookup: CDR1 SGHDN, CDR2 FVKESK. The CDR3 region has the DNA TGTGCCAGCAGCCAAGGGCAAAAAGCTTTCTTT. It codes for CASSQGQKAFF.

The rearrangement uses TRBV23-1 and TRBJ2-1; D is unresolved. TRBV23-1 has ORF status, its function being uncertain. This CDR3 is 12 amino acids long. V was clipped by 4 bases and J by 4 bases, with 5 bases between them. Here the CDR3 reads CASSLGYNEQFF. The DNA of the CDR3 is TGCGCCAGCAGTCTCGGGTACAATGAGCAGTTCTTC.

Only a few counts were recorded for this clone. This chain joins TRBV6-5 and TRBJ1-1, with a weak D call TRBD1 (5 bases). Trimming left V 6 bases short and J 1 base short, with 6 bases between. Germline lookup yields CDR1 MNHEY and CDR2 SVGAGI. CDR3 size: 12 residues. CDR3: CASRTGNTEAFF. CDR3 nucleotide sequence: TGTGCCAGCAGAACAGGGAACACTGAAGCTTTCTTT.

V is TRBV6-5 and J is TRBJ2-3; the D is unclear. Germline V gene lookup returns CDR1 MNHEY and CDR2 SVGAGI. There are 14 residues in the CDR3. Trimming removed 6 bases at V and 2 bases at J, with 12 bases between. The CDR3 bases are TGTGCCAGCAGAGTTAGAGTCCCCACAGATACGCAGTATTTT. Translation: CASRVRVPTDTQYF.